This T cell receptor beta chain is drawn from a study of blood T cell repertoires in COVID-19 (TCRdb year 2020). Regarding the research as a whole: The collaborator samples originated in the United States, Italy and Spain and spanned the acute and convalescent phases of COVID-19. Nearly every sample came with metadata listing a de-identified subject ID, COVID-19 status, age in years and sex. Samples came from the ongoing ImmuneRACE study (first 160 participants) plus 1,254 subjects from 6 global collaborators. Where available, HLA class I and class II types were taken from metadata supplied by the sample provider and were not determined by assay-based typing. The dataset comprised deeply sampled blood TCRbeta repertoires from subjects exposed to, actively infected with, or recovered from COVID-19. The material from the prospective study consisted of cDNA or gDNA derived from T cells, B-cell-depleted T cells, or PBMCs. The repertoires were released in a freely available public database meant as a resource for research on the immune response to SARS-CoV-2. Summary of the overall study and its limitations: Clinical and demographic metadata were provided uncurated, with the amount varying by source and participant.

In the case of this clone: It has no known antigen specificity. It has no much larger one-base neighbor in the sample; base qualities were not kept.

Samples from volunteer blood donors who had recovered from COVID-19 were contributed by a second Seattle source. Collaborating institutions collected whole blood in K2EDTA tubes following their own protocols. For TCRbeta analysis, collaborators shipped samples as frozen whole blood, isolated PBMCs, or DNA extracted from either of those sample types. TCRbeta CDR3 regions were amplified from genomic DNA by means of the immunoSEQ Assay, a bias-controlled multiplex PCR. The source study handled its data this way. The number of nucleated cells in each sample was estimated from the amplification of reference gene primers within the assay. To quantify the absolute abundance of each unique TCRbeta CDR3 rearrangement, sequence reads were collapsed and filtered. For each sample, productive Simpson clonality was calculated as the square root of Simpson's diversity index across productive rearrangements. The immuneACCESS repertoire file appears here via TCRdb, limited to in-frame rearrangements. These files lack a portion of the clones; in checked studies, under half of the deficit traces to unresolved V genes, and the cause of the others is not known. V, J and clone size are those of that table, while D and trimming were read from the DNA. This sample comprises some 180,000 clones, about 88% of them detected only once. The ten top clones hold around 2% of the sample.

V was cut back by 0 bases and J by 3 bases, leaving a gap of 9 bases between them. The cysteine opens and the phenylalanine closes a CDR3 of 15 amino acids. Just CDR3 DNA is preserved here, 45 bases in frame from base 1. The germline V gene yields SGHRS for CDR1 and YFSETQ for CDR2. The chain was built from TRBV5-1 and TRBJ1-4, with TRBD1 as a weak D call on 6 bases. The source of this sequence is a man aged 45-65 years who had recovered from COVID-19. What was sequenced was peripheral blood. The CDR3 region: CASSLAGDANEKLFF. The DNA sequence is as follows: TGCGCCAGCAGCTTGGCAGGGGATGCTAATGAAAAACTGTTTTTT.